The present TCR beta chain was sequenced within a study of control samples from healthy donors and cancer patients. The germline V and J ends were trimmed by 1 base and 4 bases, with 11 bases remaining between them. The germline V gene has CDR1 SGHTA and CDR2 FQGNSA. This CDR3 contains 15 residues. Produced via immunoSEQ multiplex PCR; TCRdb's table is partial and in-frame only. This sample carries about 170,000 clones, 90% to 95% of them seen once, and the ten largest clones take about 1.4%. This sequence joins TRBV7-2 and TRBJ1-5; a weak D match, TRBD1 (6 bases). The sequence derives from a woman between 18 and 30 years old in good health. Sequenced material: blood. The CDR3 DNA follows: TGTGCCAGCAGCTTAGAAGGGGGTCAGAATCAGCCCCAGCATTTT. Protein product: CASSLEGGQNQPQHF.